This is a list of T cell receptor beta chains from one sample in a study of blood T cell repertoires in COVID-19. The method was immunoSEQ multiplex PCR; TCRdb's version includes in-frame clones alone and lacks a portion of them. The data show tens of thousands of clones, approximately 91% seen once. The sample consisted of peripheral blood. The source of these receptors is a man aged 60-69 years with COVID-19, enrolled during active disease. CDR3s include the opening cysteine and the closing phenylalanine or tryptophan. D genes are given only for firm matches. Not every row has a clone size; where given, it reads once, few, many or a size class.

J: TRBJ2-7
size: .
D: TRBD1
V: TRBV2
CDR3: CASSVRTGGYEQYF
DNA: TGTGCCAGCAGTGTGAGGACAGGGGGCTACGAGCAGTACTTC

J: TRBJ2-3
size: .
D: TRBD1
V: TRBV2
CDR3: CASSPDRGGSTDTQYF
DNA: TGTGCCAGCAGCCCGGACAGGGGTGGGAGCACAGATACGCAGTATTTT

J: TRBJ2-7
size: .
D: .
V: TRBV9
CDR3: CASSASAGDEQYF
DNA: TGTGCCAGCAGCGCTTCAGCAGGGGACGAGCAGTACTTC

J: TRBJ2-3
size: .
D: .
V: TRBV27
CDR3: CASSPRVGVTDTQYF
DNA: TGTGCCAGCAGTCCCCGGGTAGGTGTGACAGATACGCAGTATTTT

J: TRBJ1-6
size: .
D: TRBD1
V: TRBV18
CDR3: CANSPDRGAYSPLHF
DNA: TGTGCCAACTCGCCGGACAGGGGAGCGTATTCACCCCTCCACTTT

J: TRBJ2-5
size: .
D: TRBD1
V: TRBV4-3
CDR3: CASSQLGTGREETQYF
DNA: TGCGCCAGCAGCCAACTCGGGACAGGGAGGGAAGAGACCCAGTACTTC

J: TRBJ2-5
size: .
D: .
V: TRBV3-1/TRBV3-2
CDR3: CASSRMPGSQETQYF
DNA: TGTGCCAGCAGCCGCATGCCCGGGTCACAAGAGACCCAGTACTTC

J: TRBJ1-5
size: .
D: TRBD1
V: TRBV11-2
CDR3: CASSLDGTGALNQPQHF
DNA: TGTGCCAGCAGCTTGGATGGGACAGGGGCGCTCAATCAGCCCCAGCATTTT

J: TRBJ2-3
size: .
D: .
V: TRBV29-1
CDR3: CSAGGDRRTDTQYF
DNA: TGCAGCGCTGGGGGGGACAGGCGCACAGATACGCAGTATTTT

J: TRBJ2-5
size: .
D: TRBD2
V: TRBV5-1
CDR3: CASSWGIRLAGVETQYF
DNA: TGCGCCAGCAGCTGGGGAATTAGACTAGCGGGAGTAGAGACCCAGTACTTC

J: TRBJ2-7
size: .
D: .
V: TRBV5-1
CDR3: CASSLAQTYEQYF
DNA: TGCGCCAGCAGCTTGGCCCAGACCTACGAGCAGTACTTC

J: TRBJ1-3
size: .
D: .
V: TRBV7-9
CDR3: CASSSTGISGNTIYF
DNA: TGTGCCAGCAGCTCAACAGGGATCTCTGGAAACACCATATATTTT

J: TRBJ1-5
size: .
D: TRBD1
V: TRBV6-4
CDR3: CASSDGDSRLYSNQPQHF
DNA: TGTGCCAGCAGTGACGGGGACAGTCGGCTTTATAGCAATCAGCCCCAGCATTTT

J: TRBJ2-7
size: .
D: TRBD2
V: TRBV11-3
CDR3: CASSVGLAHYEQYF
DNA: TGTGCCAGCAGCGTGGGACTAGCCCACTACGAGCAGTACTTC

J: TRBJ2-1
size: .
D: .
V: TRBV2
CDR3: CANSPRTDYNEQFF
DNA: TGTGCCAACTCCCCCCGGACAGACTACAATGAGCAGTTCTTC

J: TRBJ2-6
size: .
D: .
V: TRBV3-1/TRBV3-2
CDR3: CASSQVGQGFPGANVLTF
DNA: TGTGCCAGCAGCCAAGTAGGGCAGGGATTCCCTGGGGCCAACGTCCTGACTTTC

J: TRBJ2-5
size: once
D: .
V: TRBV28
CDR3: CASRALGETQYF
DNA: TGTGCCAGCAGAGCCCTCGGGGAGACCCAGTACTTC

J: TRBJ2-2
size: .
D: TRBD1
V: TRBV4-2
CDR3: CASSQDIIQGADTGEPFF
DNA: TGTGCCAGCAGCCAAGATATCATCCAGGGGGCTGACACCGGGGAGCCGTTTTTT

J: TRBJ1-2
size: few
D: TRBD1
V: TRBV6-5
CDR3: CASKAGTGDYYGYTF
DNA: TGTGCCTCTAAAGCGGGGACAGGAGATTACTATGGCTACACCTTC

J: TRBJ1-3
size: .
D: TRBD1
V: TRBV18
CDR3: CASSSDRDPSGNTIYF
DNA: TGTGCCAGCTCATCCGACAGGGACCCCTCTGGAAACACCATATATTTT

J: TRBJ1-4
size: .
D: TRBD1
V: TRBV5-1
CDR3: CASSRAAGTGNEKLFF
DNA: TGCGCCAGCAGCAGAGCAGCCGGGACAGGGAATGAAAAACTGTTTTTT

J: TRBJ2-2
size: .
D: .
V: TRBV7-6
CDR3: CASSLGELDTGELFF
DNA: TGTGCCAGCAGCTTAGGGGAGTTAGACACCGGGGAGCTGTTTTTT

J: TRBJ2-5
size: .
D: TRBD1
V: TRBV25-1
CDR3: CASSDLGQDEQETQYF
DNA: TGTGCCAGCAGTGACTTGGGACAGGATGAACAAGAGACCCAGTACTTC

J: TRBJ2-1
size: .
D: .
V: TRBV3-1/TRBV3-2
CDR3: CASRDYKNNEQFF
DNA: TGTGCCAGCAGGGACTACAAGAACAATGAGCAGTTCTTC

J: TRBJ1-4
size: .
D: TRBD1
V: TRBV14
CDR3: CASSQDFPRGPREKLFF
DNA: TGTGCCAGCAGCCAAGATTTTCCCAGGGGGCCTCGAGAAAAACTGTTTTTT

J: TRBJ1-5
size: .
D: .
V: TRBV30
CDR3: CAWTLGRNQPQHF
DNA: TGTGCCTGGACCCTGGGGAGGAATCAGCCCCAGCATTTT

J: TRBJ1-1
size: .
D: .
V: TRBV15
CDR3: CATSRAFGNTEAFF
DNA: TGTGCCACCAGCAGAGCATTCGGGAACACTGAAGCTTTCTTT

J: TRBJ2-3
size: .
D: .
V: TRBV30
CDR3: CAWSARLARNTQYF
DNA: TGTGCCTGGAGCGCTCGGCTAGCGAGAAATACGCAGTATTTT

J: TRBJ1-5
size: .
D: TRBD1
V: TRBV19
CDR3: CASSIDRGEGNQPQHF
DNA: TGTGCCAGTAGTATAGACAGGGGGGAAGGCAATCAGCCCCAGCATTTT

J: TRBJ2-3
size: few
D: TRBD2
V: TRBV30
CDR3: CAWMRTSGSFFGTDTQYF
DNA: TGTGCCTGGATGCGGACTAGCGGGAGTTTTTTCGGTACAGATACGCAGTATTTT

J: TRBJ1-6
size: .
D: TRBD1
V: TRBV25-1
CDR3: CATHPGGKNSPLHF
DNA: TGTGCCACCCACCCAGGGGGGAAGAATTCACCCCTCCACTTT

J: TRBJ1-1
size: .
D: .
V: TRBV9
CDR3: CASSVGNRANTEAFF
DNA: TGTGCCAGCAGCGTAGGGAACAGGGCGAACACTGAAGCTTTCTTT

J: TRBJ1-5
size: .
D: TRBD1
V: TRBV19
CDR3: CASSGTGVNQPQHF
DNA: TGTGCCAGTTCCGGGACAGGGGTTAATCAGCCCCAGCATTTT

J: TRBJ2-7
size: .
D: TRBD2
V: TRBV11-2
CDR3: CASSPTSGNYEQYF
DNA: TGTGCCAGCAGCCCGACTAGCGGGAACTACGAGCAGTACTTC

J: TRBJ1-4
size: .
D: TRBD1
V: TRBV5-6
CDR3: CASSRGQSPNEKLFF
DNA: TGTGCCAGCAGCAGGGGACAGAGTCCTAATGAAAAACTGTTTTTT

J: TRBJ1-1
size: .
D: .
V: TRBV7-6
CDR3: CASSPNRVGTEAFF
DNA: TGTGCCAGCAGCCCTAACAGGGTCGGGACTGAAGCTTTCTTT

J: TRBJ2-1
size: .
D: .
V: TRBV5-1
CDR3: CASSSSVHNEQFF
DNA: TGCGCCAGCAGCTCTAGCGTCCACAATGAGCAGTTCTTC

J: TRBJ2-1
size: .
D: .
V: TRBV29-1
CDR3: CSAERGSGSYNEQFF
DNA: TGCAGCGCAGAAAGGGGGTCAGGATCCTACAATGAGCAGTTCTTC

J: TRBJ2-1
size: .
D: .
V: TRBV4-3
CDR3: CASSQDRSGASYYNEQFF
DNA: TGCGCCAGCAGCCAAGATAGGTCGGGAGCAAGTTACTACAATGAGCAGTTCTTC

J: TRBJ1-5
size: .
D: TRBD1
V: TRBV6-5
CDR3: CASSYLAGGNQPQHF
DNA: TGTGCCAGCAGTTACTTGGCAGGGGGTAATCAGCCCCAGCATTTT

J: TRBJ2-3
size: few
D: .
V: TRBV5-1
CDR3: CASSLVPEIKLQYF
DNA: TGCGCCAGCAGCTTGGTCCCGGAGATTAAGCTGCAGTATTTT

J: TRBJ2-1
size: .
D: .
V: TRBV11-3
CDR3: CASSRLQIFHEQFF
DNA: TGTGCCAGCAGCCGTTTACAGATTTTCCATGAGCAGTTCTTC

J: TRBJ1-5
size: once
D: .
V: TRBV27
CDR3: CASSLGGTGGEPQHF
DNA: TGTGCCAGCAGCTTAGGGGGGACGGGGGGCGAGCCCCAGCATTTT

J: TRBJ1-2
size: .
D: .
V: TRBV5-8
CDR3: CATIRVSRGYTF
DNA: TGTGCCACCATCCGGGTCTCAAGGGGCTACACCTTC

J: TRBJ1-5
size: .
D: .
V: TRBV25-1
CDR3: CASSDSFNQPQHF
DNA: TGTGCCAGCAGCGACAGTTTTAATCAGCCCCAGCATTTT

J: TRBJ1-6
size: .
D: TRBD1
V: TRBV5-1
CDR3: CASSLDTQGVNSPLHF
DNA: TGCGCCAGCAGCTTGGACACCCAGGGGGTTAATTCACCCCTCCACTTT

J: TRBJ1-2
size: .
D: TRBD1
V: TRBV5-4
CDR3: CASSTGQGDYGYTF
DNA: TGTGCCAGCAGCACGGGACAGGGAGACTATGGCTACACCTTC

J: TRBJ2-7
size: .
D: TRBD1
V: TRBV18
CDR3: CASSPSTGSIYEQYF
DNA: TGTGCCAGCTCACCGTCGACAGGGTCAATCTACGAGCAGTACTTC

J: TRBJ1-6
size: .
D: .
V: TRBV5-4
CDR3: CASSSDTLSPLHF
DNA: TGTGCCAGCAGTTCTGACACGCTATCACCCCTCCACTTT

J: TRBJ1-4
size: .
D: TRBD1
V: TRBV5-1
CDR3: CASRRGQGIRTTNEKLFF
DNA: TGCGCCAGCAGACGCGGACAGGGAATACGGACCACTAATGAAAAACTGTTTTTT

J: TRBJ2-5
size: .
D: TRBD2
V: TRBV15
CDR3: CATSRDERGPQETQYF
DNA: TGTGCCACCAGCAGAGATGAGCGGGGGCCCCAAGAGACCCAGTACTTC

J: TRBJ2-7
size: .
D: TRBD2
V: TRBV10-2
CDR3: CASLSTSGVYEQYF
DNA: TGCGCCAGCCTTAGCACTAGCGGGGTCTACGAGCAGTACTTC

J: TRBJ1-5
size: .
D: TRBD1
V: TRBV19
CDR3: CASTPTGDSNQPQHF
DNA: TGTGCCAGTACCCCGACAGGGGATAGCAATCAGCCCCAGCATTTT

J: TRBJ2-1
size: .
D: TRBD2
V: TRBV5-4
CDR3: CAGAGGIYNEQFF
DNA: TGTGCCGGAGCGGGAGGGATTTACAATGAGCAGTTCTTC

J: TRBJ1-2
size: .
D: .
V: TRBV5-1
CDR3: CASSFLPTSYREGGYTF
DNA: TGCGCCAGCAGCTTCCTACCCACCTCGTACAGGGAAGGCGGCTACACCTTC

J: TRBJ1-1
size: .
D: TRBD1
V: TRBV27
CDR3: CASSLRTFRDRRTEAFF
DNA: TGTGCCAGCAGTTTACGGACCTTCCGGGACAGGAGGACTGAAGCTTTCTTT

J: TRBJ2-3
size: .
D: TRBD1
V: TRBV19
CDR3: CASSSPGQSTDTQYF
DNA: TGTGCCAGTAGTAGTCCGGGACAGAGCACAGATACGCAGTATTTT